These 16 T cell receptor beta chains share one sample of origin, sequenced in a study of blood T cell repertoires in COVID-19. Assay: immunoSEQ multiplex PCR; the TCRdb copy retains only in-frame clones and omits some. The repertoire holds about 71,000 clones, with 75% to 90% as singletons. The sequenced sample consisted of peripheral blood. Receptors originate from a man in his forties or fifties with active COVID-19.

With respect to this clone: Germline and junction disagree at one end, which may indicate a read error. The chain links TRBV2 to TRBJ2-7, with 9 bases matching TRBD2. Per germline, CDR1 SNHLY and CDR2 FYNNEI. This CDR3 comprises 15 residues. Here the CDR3 reads CASSVTGTSSHEQYF. The DNA of the CDR3 is TGTGCCAGCAGTGTTACCGGGACTAGCTCCCACGAGCAGTACTTC.

The chain carries TRBV5-1 and TRBJ1-2, with 9 positions matching TRBD1. V lost 0 bases, J lost 8 bases, and 8 bases stayed unmatched. The germline V gene has CDR1 SGHRS and CDR2 YFSETQ. This CDR3 has 15 residues. This CDR3 reads CASSLEGTGSRGYTF. CDR3 DNA sequence: TGCGCCAGCAGCTTGGAGGGGACAGGGTCTCGAGGCTACACCTTC. Combining the CDR3 with reference TRBV5-1 and TRBJ1-2 gives the whole variable domain KAGVTQTPRYLIKTRGQQVTLSCSPISGHRSVSWYQQTPGQGLQFLFEYFSETQRNKGNFPGRFSGRQFSNSRSEMNVSTLELGDSALYLCASSLEGTGSRGYTFGSGTRLTVV.

The chain links TRBV2 to TRBJ2-2; 9 positions agree with TRBD2. This CDR3 comprises 15 residues. V lost 5 bases, J lost 2 bases, and 3 bases stayed unmatched. In germline, CDR1 is SNHLY, CDR2 FYNNEI. The DNA of the CDR3 is TGTGCCAGCAGTAGACTAGCGGAAAACACCGGGGAGCTGTTTTTT. Its translation: CASSRLAENTGELFF. The full variable domain, completed using reference TRBV2 and TRBJ2-2, is EPEVTQTPSHQVTQMGQEVILRCVPISNHLYFYWYRQILGQKVEFLVSFYNNEISEKSEIFDDQFSVERPDGSNFTLKIRSTKLEDSAMYFCASSRLAENTGELFFGEGSRLTVL.

This chain uses TRBV5-5 with TRBJ2-1, with 8 bases matching TRBD2. This CDR3 contains 15 residues. V trimming: 2 bases; J trimming: 5 bases; junction bases outside the gene matches: 6. Germline CDR1 SGHKS, CDR2 YYEKEE (reference sequence). In DNA form, the CDR3 reads TGTGCCAGCAGCTTCTCGGGGGGGCGTAACAATGAGCAGTTCTTC. Encoded protein: CASSFSGGRNNEQFF.

The rearrangement uses TRBV11-3 and TRBJ2-1; 7 bases are a match to TRBD2. Germline CDR1 and CDR2: SGHNT and YENEEA. This CDR3 is built from 14 residues. With V trimmed by 5 bases and J by 9 bases, 10 bases remained unmatched. Written as DNA, the CDR3 is TGTGCCAGCAGCCCCTCAGCGGGGTTGGGTGAGCAGTTCTTC. Its protein product is CASSPSAGLGEQFF.

The chain uses TRBV15 and TRBJ1-2; 8 bases map to TRBD1. The V gene's germline CDR1 is LNHNV and CDR2 YYDKDF (reference sequence). The V gene end was trimmed by 3 bases and the J gene end by 6 bases; junction bases not matched to a gene: 3. CDR3 length: 13 residues. The DNA for the CDR3 is TGTGCCACCAGCAGGCCACAGGGGGATGGCTACACCTTC. Encoded protein: CATSRPQGDGYTF.

The V call is TRBV7-2, the J call TRBJ2-5; 8 positions agree with TRBD2. V lost 3 bases to trimming and J lost 4 bases; unmatched junction nucleotides: 10. The CDR3 sequence is 16 residues long. Germline V gene data show CDR1 as SGHTA and CDR2 as FQGNSA. CDR3 bases: TGTGCCAGCAGCTTGGGACTAGGCGTTGTCATAGAGACCCAGTACTTC. This codes for CASSLGLGVVIETQYF.

V usage is TRBV29-1 and J usage is TRBJ2-5, with unresolved D. Germline CDR1 reads SQVTM; CDR2 reads ANQGSEA. The CDR3 is 14 amino acids. V dropped 1 base and J dropped 0 bases, with 9 bases sitting between them. CDR3: CSVEVAANQETQYF. The CDR3 DNA reads TGCAGCGTTGAAGTGGCTGCCAACCAAGAGACCCAGTACTTC.

With regard to this clone: The same CDR3 also results from other DNA sequences found in this sample. The chain couples TRBV5-1 to TRBJ1-2, with 8 bases aligning to TRBD1. Germline V gene sequence: CDR1 SGHRS, CDR2 YFSETQ. There are 13 residues in the CDR3. V dropped 4 bases and J dropped 3; count of bases not matched to a gene: 2. CDR3 amino acids: CASSEQGDYGYTF. CDR3 sequence (DNA): TGCGCCAGCAGCGAACAGGGGGACTATGGCTACACCTTC.

The rearrangement uses TRBV27 and TRBJ2-5, with 7 nucleotides matching TRBD2. Unmatched junction bases numbered 7, after V lost 2 bases and J lost 7 bases. From germline, CDR1 is MNHEY and CDR2 SMNVEV (reference sequence). The CDR3 consists of 14 residues. In nucleotides, the CDR3 is TGTGCCAGCAGTTTAGAGCGGGGTCGGGGGACCCAGTACTTC. This codes for CASSLERGRGTQYF.

This clone was picked up a small number of times. The chain couples TRBV6-5 to TRBJ2-3; possibly TRBD1 for D (6 bases). Germline V gene sequence: CDR1 MNHEY, CDR2 SVGAGI. V was trimmed by 2 bases and J by 0 bases, leaving 9 bases between them. The CDR3 consists of 15 residues. The CDR3 spells CASSYGTTSTDTQYF. The DNA of the CDR3 is TGTGCCAGCAGTTACGGGACAACTAGCACAGATACGCAGTATTTT.

About this clone: One junction end disagrees with the germline gene, perhaps due to a read error. The V and J genes are TRBV5-1 and TRBJ2-7; TRBD1 agrees at 7 bases. CDR3 length equals 18 residues. Germline V gene data show CDR1 as SGHRS and CDR2 as YFSETQ. The CDR3 nucleotides are TGCGCCAGCAACTTGGGCGTGGCGGGTTACAGGGGTTACTACGAGCAGTACTTC. Translated: CASNLGVAGYRGYYEQYF.

This chain joins TRBV3-1 (or the pseudogene TRBV3-2) and TRBJ1-1; D is perhaps TRBD1 (6 bases). The V end lost 3 bases, the J end lost 5 bases, and 16 bases lay between the germline ends. The CDR3 is made up of 15 amino acids. Germline V gene lookup returns CDR1 LGHDT and CDR2 YNNKEL (reference sequence). The CDR3 here is CASSQYTGPRTEAFF. CDR3 DNA sequence: TGTGCCAGCAGCCAGTATACAGGGCCGCGGACTGAAGCTTTCTTT.

This chain links TRBV3-1 (or the pseudogene TRBV3-2) with TRBJ1-3, with 8 bases identical to TRBD1. V gave up 2 bases and J gave up 0 bases; unmatched junction bases: 0. The length of the CDR3 is 15 residues. Germline loops: CDR1 LGHDT, CDR2 YNNKEL (reference sequence). The CDR3 spells CASSQTGGSGNTIYF. The CDR3 DNA follows: TGTGCCAGCAGCCAAACAGGGGGCTCTGGAAACACCATATATTTT.

The chain carries TRBV5-6 and TRBJ1-1, with D unresolved. Germline CDR1 is SGHDT and CDR2 is YYEEEE. The germline V and J ends were trimmed by 2 bases and 11 bases, with 16 bases remaining between them. The CDR3 covers 13 residues. CDR3 sequence reads: CASSFPTGSTAFF. CDR3 bases: TGTGCCAGCAGCTTCCCGACTGGTTCAACGGCTTTCTTT.

This clone was detected a few times. The chain has TRBV12-2 and TRBJ1-3; the table names TRBD1, a call not compared with the DNA. TRBV12-2 is described as a pseudogene. The CDR3 spans 19 residues. DNA for the CDR3: TGTGCAAGTCGCCAGACAGGGGGAGGAATTCTTCTCTCTGGAAACACCATATATTTT. Residues: CASRQTGGGILLSGNTIYF.